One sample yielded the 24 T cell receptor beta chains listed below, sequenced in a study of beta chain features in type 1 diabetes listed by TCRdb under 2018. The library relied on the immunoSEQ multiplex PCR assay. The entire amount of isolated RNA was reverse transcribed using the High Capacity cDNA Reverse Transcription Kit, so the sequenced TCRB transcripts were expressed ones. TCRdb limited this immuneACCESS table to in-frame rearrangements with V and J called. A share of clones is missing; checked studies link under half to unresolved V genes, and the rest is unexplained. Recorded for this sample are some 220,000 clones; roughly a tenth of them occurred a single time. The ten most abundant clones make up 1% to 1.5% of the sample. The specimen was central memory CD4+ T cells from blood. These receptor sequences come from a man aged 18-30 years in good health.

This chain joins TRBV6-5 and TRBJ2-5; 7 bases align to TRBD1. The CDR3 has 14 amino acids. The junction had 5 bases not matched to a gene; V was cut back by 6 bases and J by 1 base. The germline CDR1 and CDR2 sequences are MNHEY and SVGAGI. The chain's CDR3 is CASRTGTAQETQYF. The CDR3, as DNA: TGTGCCAGCAGGACCGGGACAGCCCAAGAGACCCAGTACTTC.

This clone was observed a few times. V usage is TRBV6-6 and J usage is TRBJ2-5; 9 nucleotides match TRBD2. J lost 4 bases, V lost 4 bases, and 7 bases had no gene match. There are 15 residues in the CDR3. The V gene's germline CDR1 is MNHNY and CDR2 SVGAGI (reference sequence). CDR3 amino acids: CASSFSGSIAETQYF. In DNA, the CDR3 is TGTGCCAGCAGTTTTAGCGGGAGTATTGCAGAGACCCAGTACTTC.

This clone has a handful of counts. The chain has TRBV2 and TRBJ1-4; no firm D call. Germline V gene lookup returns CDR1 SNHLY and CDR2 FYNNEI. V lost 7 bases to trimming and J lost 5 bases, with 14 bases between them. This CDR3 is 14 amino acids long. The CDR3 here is CASTYNGGNEKLFF. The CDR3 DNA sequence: TGTGCCAGCACCTATAATGGTGGCAATGAAAAACTGTTTTTT. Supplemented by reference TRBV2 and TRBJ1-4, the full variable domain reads EPEVTQTPSHQVTQMGQEVILRCVPISNHLYFYWYRQILGQKVEFLVSFYNNEISEKSEIFDDQFSVERPDGSNFTLKIRSTKLEDSAMYFCASTYNGGNEKLFFGSGTQLSVL.

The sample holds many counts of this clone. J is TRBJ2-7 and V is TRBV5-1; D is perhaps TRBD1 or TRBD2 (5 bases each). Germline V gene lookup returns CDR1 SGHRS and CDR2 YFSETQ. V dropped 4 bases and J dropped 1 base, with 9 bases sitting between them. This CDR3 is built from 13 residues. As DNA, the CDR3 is TGCGCCAGCAGCGCGAGGGGTTCCTACGAGCAGTACTTC. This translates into CASSARGSYEQYF.

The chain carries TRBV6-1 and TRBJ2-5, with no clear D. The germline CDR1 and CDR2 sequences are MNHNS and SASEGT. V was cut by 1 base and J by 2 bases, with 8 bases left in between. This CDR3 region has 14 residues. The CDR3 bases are TGTGCCAGCAGTGAAGGCTCAGGACAAGAGACCCAGTACTTC. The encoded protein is CASSEGSGQETQYF.

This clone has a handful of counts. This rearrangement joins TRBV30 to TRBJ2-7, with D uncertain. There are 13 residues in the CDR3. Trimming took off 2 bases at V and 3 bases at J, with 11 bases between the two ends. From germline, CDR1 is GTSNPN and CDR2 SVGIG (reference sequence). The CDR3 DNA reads TGTGCCTGGAGTTACCAAGGAGTCTACGAGCAGTACTTC. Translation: CAWSYQGVYEQYF. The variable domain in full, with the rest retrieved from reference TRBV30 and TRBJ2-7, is SQTIHQWPATLVQPVGSPLSLECTVEGTSNPNLYWYRQAAGRGLQLLFYSVGIGQISSEVPQNLSASRPQDRQFILSSKKLLLSDSGFYLCAWSYQGVYEQYFGPGTRLTVT.

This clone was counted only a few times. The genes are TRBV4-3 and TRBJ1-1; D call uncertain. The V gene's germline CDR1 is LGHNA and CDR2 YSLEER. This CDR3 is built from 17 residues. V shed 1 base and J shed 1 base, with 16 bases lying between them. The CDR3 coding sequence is TGCGCCAGCAGCCAAGCCCTTACTCCCCAAAAGAACACTGAAGCTTTCTTT. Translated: CASSQALTPQKNTEAFF.

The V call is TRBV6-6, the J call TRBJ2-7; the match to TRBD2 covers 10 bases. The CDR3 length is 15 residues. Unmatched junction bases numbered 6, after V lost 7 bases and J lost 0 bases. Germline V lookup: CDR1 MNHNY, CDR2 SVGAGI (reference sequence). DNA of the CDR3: TGTGCCAGCACTACATCTAGCGGGGGCTCCTACGAGCAGTACTTC. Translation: CASTTSSGGSYEQYF.

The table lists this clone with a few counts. CDR3 DNA sequence: TGCGCCAGCAGTGTCCTGGGGGGCCGGAATGAGCAGTTCTTC. Its translation is CASSVLGGRNEQFF. The chain joins TRBV5-1 to TRBJ2-1; either TRBD1 or TRBD2 may supply D (6 bases each). The CDR3 runs to 14 residues. In germline, CDR1 is SGHRS, CDR2 YFSETQ. Between the trimmed V and J ends, which lost 5 bases and 7 bases, there was a span of 16 bases.

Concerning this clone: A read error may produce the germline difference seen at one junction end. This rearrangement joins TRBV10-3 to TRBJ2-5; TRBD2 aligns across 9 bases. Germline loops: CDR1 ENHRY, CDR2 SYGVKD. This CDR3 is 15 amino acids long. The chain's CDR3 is CASSEPAGGSETRYF. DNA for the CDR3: TGTGCCAGCAGTGAGCCAGCGGGAGGTTCAGAGACCCGGTACTTC.

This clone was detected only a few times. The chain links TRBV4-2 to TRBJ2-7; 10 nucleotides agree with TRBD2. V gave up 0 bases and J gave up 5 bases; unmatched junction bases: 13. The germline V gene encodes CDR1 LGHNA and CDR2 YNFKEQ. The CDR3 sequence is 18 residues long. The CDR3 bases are TGTGCCAGCAGCCAAGAAGCGGCGCTAGCGGGAGACCGCCACGAGCAGTACTTC. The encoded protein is CASSQEAALAGDRHEQYF.

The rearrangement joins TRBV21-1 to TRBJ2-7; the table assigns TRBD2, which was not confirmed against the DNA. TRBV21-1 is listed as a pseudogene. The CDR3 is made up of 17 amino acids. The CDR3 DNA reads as TGTGCCAGCAGCCCCAGGCAAGGACTAGCGGGAGGCAACGAGCAGTACTTC. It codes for CASSPRQGLAGGNEQYF.

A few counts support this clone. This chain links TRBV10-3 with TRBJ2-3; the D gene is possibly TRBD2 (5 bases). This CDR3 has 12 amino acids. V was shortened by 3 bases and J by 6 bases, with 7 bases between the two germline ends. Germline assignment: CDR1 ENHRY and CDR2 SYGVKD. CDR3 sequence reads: CAISDSGDTQYF. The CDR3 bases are TGTGCCATCAGTGATTCGGGGGATACGCAGTATTTT.

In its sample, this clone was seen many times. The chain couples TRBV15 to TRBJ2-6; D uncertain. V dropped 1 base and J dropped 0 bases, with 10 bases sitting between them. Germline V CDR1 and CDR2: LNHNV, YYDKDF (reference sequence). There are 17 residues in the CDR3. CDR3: CATSRVRRSSGANVLTF. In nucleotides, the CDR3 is TGTGCCACCAGCAGAGTCCGCAGGTCCTCTGGGGCCAACGTCCTGACTTTC.

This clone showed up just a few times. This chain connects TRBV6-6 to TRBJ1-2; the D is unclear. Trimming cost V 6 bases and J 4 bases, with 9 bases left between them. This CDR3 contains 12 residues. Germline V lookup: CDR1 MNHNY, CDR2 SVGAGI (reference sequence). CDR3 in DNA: TGTGCCAGCAGGGCGGAGGGCTATGGCTACACCTTC. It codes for CASRAEGYGYTF.

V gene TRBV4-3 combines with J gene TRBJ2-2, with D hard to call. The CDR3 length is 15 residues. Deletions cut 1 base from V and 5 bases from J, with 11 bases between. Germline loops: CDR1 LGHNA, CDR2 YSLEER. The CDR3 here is CASSQGTRSTGELFF. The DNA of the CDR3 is TGCGCCAGCAGCCAAGGTACGCGGAGTACCGGGGAGCTGTTTTTT.

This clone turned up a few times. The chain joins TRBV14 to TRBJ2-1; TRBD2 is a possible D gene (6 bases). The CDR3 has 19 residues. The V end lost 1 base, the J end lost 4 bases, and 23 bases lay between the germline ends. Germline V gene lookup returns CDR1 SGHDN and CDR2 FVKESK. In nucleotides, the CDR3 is TGTGCCAGCAGCCAAGTTGGGGATCTGGTAGCGGCGAGGTACAATGAGCAGTTCTTC. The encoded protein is CASSQVGDLVAARYNEQFF.

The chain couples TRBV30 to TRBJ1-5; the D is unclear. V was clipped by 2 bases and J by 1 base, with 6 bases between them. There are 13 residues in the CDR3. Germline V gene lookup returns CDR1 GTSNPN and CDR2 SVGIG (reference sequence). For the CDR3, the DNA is TGTGCCTGGAGTTCTGGGAGCAATCAGCCCCAGCATTTT. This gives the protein CAWSSGSNQPQHF.

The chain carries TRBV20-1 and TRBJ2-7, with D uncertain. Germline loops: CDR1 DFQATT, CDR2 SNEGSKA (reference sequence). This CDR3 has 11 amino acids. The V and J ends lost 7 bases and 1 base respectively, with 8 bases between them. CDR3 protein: CSVEISYEQYF. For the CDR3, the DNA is TGCAGTGTAGAGATTTCCTACGAGCAGTACTTC.

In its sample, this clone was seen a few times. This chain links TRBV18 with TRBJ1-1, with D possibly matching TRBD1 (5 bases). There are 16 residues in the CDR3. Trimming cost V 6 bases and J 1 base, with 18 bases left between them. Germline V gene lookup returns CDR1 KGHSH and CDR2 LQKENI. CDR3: CASSLPGPRGNTEAFF. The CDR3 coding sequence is TGTGCCAGCTCCCTACCGGGCCCAAGGGGGAACACTGAAGCTTTCTTT.

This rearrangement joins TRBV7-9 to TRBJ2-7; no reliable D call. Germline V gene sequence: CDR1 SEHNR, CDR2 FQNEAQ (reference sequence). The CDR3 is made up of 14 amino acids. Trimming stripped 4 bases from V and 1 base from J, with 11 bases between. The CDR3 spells CASSYAELSYEQYF. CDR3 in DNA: TGTGCCAGCAGCTATGCGGAGTTGTCCTACGAGCAGTACTTC.

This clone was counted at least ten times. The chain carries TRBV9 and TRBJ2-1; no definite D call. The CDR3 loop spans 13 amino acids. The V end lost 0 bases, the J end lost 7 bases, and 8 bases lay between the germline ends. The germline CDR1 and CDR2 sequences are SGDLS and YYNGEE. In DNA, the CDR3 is TGTGCCAGCAGCGTAGGTCCTACGAATGAGCAGTTCTTC. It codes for CASSVGPTNEQFF.

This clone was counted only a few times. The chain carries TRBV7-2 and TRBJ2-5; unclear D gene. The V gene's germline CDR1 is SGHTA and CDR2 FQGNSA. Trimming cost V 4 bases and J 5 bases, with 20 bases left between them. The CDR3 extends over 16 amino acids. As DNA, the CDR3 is TGTGCCAGCAGCTCCTTTTCGACGGTTGTCGGGGAGACCCAGTACTTC. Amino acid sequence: CASSSFSTVVGETQYF.

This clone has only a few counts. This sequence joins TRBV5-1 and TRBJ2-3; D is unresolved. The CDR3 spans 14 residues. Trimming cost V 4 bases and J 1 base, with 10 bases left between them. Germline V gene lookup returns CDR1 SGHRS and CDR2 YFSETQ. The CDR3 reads CASSPGTGTDTQYF. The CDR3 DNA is TGCGCCAGCAGCCCCGGTACAGGCACAGATACGCAGTATTTT. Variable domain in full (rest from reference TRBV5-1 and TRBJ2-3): KAGVTQTPRYLIKTRGQQVTLSCSPISGHRSVSWYQQTPGQGLQFLFEYFSETQRNKGNFPGRFSGRQFSNSRSEMNVSTLELGDSALYLCASSPGTGTDTQYFGPGTRLTVL.